The 10 T cell receptor beta chains in this list originate from one sample, sequenced in a study of T cells in tumors after PD-1 blockade. This table comes from immunoSEQ multiplex PCR, and its TCRdb copy is limited to in-frame clones, with some not included. The sample contains roughly 48,000 clones, 65% to 85% of which appear only once. The sample was PBMCs, taken before anti-PD-1 treatment. These receptors came from a human donor with basal cell carcinoma.

The V call is TRBV30, the J call TRBJ1-1; D not resolved. Germline values: CDR1 GTSNPN, CDR2 SVGIG (reference sequence). Deletions cut 2 bases from V and 4 bases from J, with 14 bases between. The CDR3 is 14 residues long. The CDR3 sequence: CAWSQSDRATEAFF. CDR3 in DNA: TGTGCCTGGAGTCAGAGTGATCGGGCCACTGAAGCTTTCTTT.

The V gene is TRBV19, the J gene TRBJ2-3; 7 bases match TRBD2. In germline, CDR1 is LNHDA, CDR2 SQIVND (reference sequence). Trimming removed 9 bases from V and 2 bases from J; junction bases left unmatched: 11. The length of the CDR3 is 15 residues. This CDR3 reads CASSRTSGVTDTQYF. In DNA form, the CDR3 reads TGTGCCAGCTCTCGGACCAGCGGGGTCACAGATACGCAGTATTTT.

This chain uses TRBV5-4 with TRBJ2-5; 9 bases line up with TRBD2. The CDR3 is made up of 16 amino acids. With V trimmed by 1 base and J by 2 bases, 6 bases remained unmatched. Germline assignment: CDR1 SGHNT and CDR2 YYREEE (reference sequence). CDR3 residues: CASSLYWAGGQETQYF. The DNA for the CDR3 is TGTGCCAGCAGCTTGTATTGGGCGGGGGGGCAAGAGACCCAGTACTTC.

This clone was recorded only once. The chain couples TRBV6-5 to TRBJ1-4, with 7 bases identical to TRBD1. V lost 6 bases to trimming and J lost 4 bases; unmatched junction nucleotides: 5. The CDR3 sequence is 14 residues long. CDR1 MNHEY and CDR2 SVGAGI come from the germline V gene. The CDR3 bases are TGTGCCAGCAGACCGGGACAGAGTAATGAAAAACTGTTTTTT. Encoded protein: CASRPGQSNEKLFF.

The chain employs TRBV10-2 and TRBJ2-3; 10 bases align to TRBD1. The CDR3 is made up of 17 amino acids. V shed 6 bases and J 3 bases; nucleotides not matched to a gene: 12. In germline, CDR1 is WSHSY, CDR2 SAAADI. In DNA form, the CDR3 reads TGCGCCAGCAGAGGTTTTGGGACAGGGGCTTCTACAGATACGCAGTATTTT. Encoded protein: CASRGFGTGASTDTQYF.

V is TRBV5-6 and J is TRBJ1-2, with TRBD1 matching 10 bases. V was pared by 4 bases and J by 4 bases, with 4 bases of the junction left unmatched. Germline V gene data show CDR1 as SGHDT and CDR2 as YYEEEE. This CDR3 comprises 14 residues. The CDR3 region is CASSGDRGGYGYTF. The CDR3 DNA follows: TGTGCCAGCAGCGGGGACAGGGGAGGCTATGGCTACACCTTC.

The V call is TRBV3-1 (or the pseudogene TRBV3-2), the J call TRBJ2-5; 14 bases map to TRBD2. There are 16 residues in the CDR3. Germline V gene data show CDR1 as LGHDT and CDR2 as YNNKEL (reference sequence). The ends lost 5 bases at V and 7 bases at J; junction bases unmatched: 9. CDR3: CASSREGLAGDRTQYF. The DNA for the CDR3 is TGTGCCAGCAGCAGGGAGGGACTAGCGGGGGACAGGACCCAGTACTTC.

The CDR3 DNA sequence: TGCGCCAGCAGCCAAGGAGGCCAGGCTGTCTCTGGAAACACCATATATTTT. It specifies CASSQGGQAVSGNTIYF. The chain joins TRBV4-1 to TRBJ1-3; D unresolved. Trimming removed 1 base from V and 0 bases from J, with 13 bases in between. CDR1 and CDR2 (germline): MGHRA, YSYEKL. The CDR3 spans 17 residues.

V is TRBV10-3 and J is TRBJ2-3; D possibly corresponds to TRBD1 (5 bases). The ends were cut back, 6 bases at V and 2 bases at J, with 12 bases in the middle. The V gene's germline CDR1 is ENHRY and CDR2 SYGVKD. The CDR3 contains 14 residues. CDR3: CAIRPTAVTDTQYF. The CDR3 coding sequence is TGTGCCATCAGACCGACAGCCGTCACAGATACGCAGTATTTT.

The chain couples TRBV28 to TRBJ2-7, with D perhaps matching TRBD1 or TRBD2 (5 bases each). The length of the CDR3 is 12 residues. Germline V lookup: CDR1 MDHEN, CDR2 SYDVKM. Trimming removed 5 bases from V and 5 bases from J, with 10 bases in between. The CDR3 protein is CASSPLGDEQYF. The CDR3 region has the DNA TGTGCCAGCAGTCCTCTGGGGGACGAGCAGTACTTC.